This TCR beta chain was recovered during a study of cytomegalovirus exposure and HLA in healthy donors. General study findings and limits: Listed as cytomegalovirus-associated were 150 to 200 TCR beta chains. Association of about 17,000 TCR beta sequences with HLA alleles was found at 0.05 false discovery rate in a later analysis.

In the PCR, 60 Vbeta and 13 Jbeta primers were used. Method: immunoSEQ multiplex PCR; TCRdb's copy keeps in-frame clones and lacks some. The table has more than 85,000 clones, 76% seen once. Germline CDR1 and CDR2: SGHDT and YYEEEE. V was shortened by 3 bases and J by 3 bases, with 16 bases between the two germline ends. CDR3 size: 15 residues. To note about this clone: Its antigen is still unknown.

Sequenced material: PBMCs. The chain joins TRBV5-6 to TRBJ2-7; TRBD2 is a possible D gene (5 bases). The TCR originated in a man aged 40-49 years in good health and CMV-seropositive. CDR3 sequence (DNA): TGTGCCAGCAGCTCCACGACGCGGGCGATCTACGAGCAGTACTTC. Translating it yields CASSSTTRAIYEQYF.